This T cell receptor (beta chain) was sequenced for a study of blood T cell repertoires in COVID-19. Whole-study context: From T cells, B-cell-depleted T cells, or PBMCs came the material, which was cDNA or gDNA.

Source study methods: How many nucleated cells were present was estimated from reference gene primer amplification. The protocol was immunoSEQ multiplex PCR, while the TCRdb copy is restricted to in-frame clones and leaves out a portion. That table is the source of V, J and clone size, and D and trimming were worked out from the DNA. Here the sample spans hundreds of thousands of clones, about 88% being singletons. Germline-derived CDR1 and CDR2 are LNHDA and SQIVND (reference sequence). Trimming cost V 7 bases and J 6 bases; bases outside gene matches: 17. The length of the CDR3 is 16 residues. This rearrangement joins TRBV19 to TRBJ1-2; 7 bases line up with TRBD1. The receptor was derived from a middle-aged woman who had recovered from COVID-19. Material: peripheral blood. As DNA, the CDR3 is TGTGCCAGTATCTCAGTAATCGGCAGGGGGAACCATGGCTACACCTTC. The encoded protein is CASISVIGRGNHGYTF.